This T cell receptor beta chain originates from a study of CD8 T cells in ankylosing spondylitis. This clonotype has at least ten counts. Germline assignment: CDR1 PRHDT and CDR2 FYEKMQ (reference sequence). V lost 5 bases, J lost 8 bases, and 5 bases stayed unmatched. CDR3 length: 13 amino acids. TCRdb used MiXCR to reprocess the 5' RACE reads, holding one entry per CDR3 protein. The sample holds 150,000 to 200,000 distinct CDR3 sequences; 15% to 20% are singletons and the top ten take 4.3%. This receptor was obtained from a male donor aged 5-30 years with ankylosing spondylitis or in good health (not recorded which). The V and J genes are TRBV13 and TRBJ2-1; TRBD1 matches 8 bases. Sequenced sample: blood, either unsorted or a sorted T cell fraction (not recorded which). The CDR3 protein is CASSPKTGDEQFF. The CDR3 DNA sequence: TGTGCCAGCAGCCCCAAGACAGGGGATGAGCAGTTCTTC.